Listed below are T cell receptor beta chains from one sample, sequenced in a study of T cell changes during pregnancy in multiple sclerosis. Sequencing used immunoSEQ multiplex PCR; TCRdb keeps in-frame clones, though not all of them. The sample yields about 8,500 clones, 87% seen once. The input for sequencing was CD8+ T cells from peripheral blood mononuclear cells, taken in the first trimester of pregnancy. Receptor source: a female donor in good health, enrolled as a control in a pregnancy study. The CDR3 runs from the conserved cysteine through the conserved F or W. Each record gives: V gene, D gene, clone size, J gene, CDR3 protein, CDR3 DNA. The D gene is left open where the match is weak. Only some rows state a clone size, as once, few, many or a class for expanded clones.

>TRBV30|.|.|TRBJ1-5
CAWSVASEPNQPQHF
TGTGCCTGGAGTGTAGCGTCGGAGCCCAATCAGCCCCAGCATTTT
>TRBV5-1|TRBD2|.|TRBJ2-1
CASSLGLAANEQFF
TGCGCCAGCAGCTTGGGACTAGCTGCCAATGAGCAGTTCTTC
>TRBV27|TRBD2|few|TRBJ2-7
CASSFPSGLAAYEQYF
TGTGCCAGCAGTTTCCCCTCGGGACTAGCGGCCTACGAGCAGTACTTC
>TRBV6-1|.|.|TRBJ1-1
CASSEIQGNTEAFF
TGTGCCAGCAGTGAAATTCAGGGCAACACTGAAGCTTTCTTT
>TRBV19|.|.|TRBJ2-5
CASSTGWETQYF
TGTGCCAGTAGTACCGGGTGGGAGACCCAGTACTTC
>TRBV19|.|.|TRBJ1-1
CASTARAAIEAFF
TGTGCCAGTACCGCGCGTGCCGCGATTGAAGCTTTCTTT
>TRBV6-4|TRBD2|.|TRBJ2-3
CASSATSGSTDTQYF
TGTGCCAGCAGTGCCACTAGCGGGAGCACAGATACGCAGTATTTT
>TRBV5-1|.|.|TRBJ1-1
CASNRGERAFF
TGCGCCAGCAATCGCGGGGAGAGGGCTTTCTTT
>TRBV5-6|.|.|TRBJ2-5
CASSPPSSETQYF
TGTGCCAGCAGCCCCCCCTCCTCAGAGACCCAGTACTTC
>TRBV19|.|.|TRBJ1-2
CASSMRANYGYTF
TGTGCCAGTAGTATGAGAGCTAACTATGGCTACACCTTC
>TRBV27|TRBD1|few|TRBJ2-1
CASSSGTGSYNEQFF
TGTGCCAGCAGTTCCGGGACAGGGTCCTACAATGAGCAGTTCTTC
>TRBV6-5|TRBD2|.|TRBJ2-7
CASSYGLAVYEQYF
TGTGCCAGCAGTTACGGCCTAGCGGTGTACGAGCAGTACTTC
>TRBV29-1|TRBD1|.|TRBJ2-1
CSVTGTVQVQFF
TGCAGCGTCACCGGGACAGTACAAGTGCAGTTCTTC
>TRBV5-1|TRBD1|.|TRBJ2-7
CASRRGLPYEQYF
TGCGCCAGCCGCAGGGGGCTGCCCTACGAGCAGTACTTC
>TRBV18|TRBD1|.|TRBJ1-1
CASRGTGDLNTEAFF
TGTGCCAGCCGCGGGACAGGGGACTTGAACACTGAAGCTTTCTTT
>TRBV6-4|.|.|TRBJ2-1
CASSDSIVSSGLDEQFF
TGTGCCAGCAGTGACTCGATTGTATCATCAGGTTTAGATGAGCAGTTCTTC
>TRBV29-1|TRBD1|.|TRBJ1-4
CSVETGQGENEKLFF
TGCAGCGTCGAAACAGGACAGGGGGAAAATGAAAAACTGTTTTTT
>TRBV25-1|TRBD2|once|TRBJ2-1
CASSEGLAGVWYNEQFF
TGTGCCAGCAGTGAGGGACTAGCGGGAGTGTGGTACAATGAGCAGTTCTTC
>TRBV9|TRBD2|.|TRBJ2-3
CASSPSGGALDTQYF
TGTGCCAGCAGCCCTAGCGGGGGGGCATTAGATACGCAGTATTTT
>TRBV5-4|TRBD2|.|TRBJ2-1
CASSLRLAGDEQFF
TGTGCCAGCAGCTTGAGGCTAGCGGGGGATGAGCAGTTCTTC
>TRBV11-2|TRBD2|.|TRBJ2-3
CASSQPAGDLDTQYF
TGTGCCAGCAGCCAGCCAGCGGGAGACTTAGATACGCAGTATTTT
>TRBV5-1|TRBD2|.|TRBJ2-3
CASSPIQRLAGQDTQYF
TGCGCCAGCAGCCCAATCCAAAGACTAGCGGGACAAGATACGCAGTATTTT